This TCR beta chain was recorded in a study of vaccination effects on CD4 cells after COVID-19. Looking at the study overall: BNT162b2 vaccine or mRNA-1273 vaccine was given to participants in two doses. A couple of convalescent patients each provided a sample, at 16 days and at one week before vaccination.

Study-wide findings and caveats: Among infection- and vaccine-induced clones, marked clonal contraction occurred late after vaccination.

Produced via immunoSEQ multiplex PCR; TCRdb's table is partial and in-frame only. The table lists approximately 29,000 clones, about two thirds of them singletons. To note about this clone: Its antigen is as yet unknown.

Before any sequencing was done, the ViraFEST assay used viral peptide pools to expand antigen-specific CD4+ T cells. Cultured cells yielded isolated CD4+ T cells after less than 11 days. By PCR, the person was confirmed to have had SARS-CoV-2 infection between March and December 2020. Germline assignment: CDR1 SNHLY and CDR2 FYNNEI. This CDR3 is built from 17 residues. Losses at the gene ends were 8 bases for V and 6 bases for J; bases not matched to a gene: 15. The receptor comes from a human donor who had a prior SARS-CoV-2 infection. This chain joins TRBV2 and TRBJ2-1; 11 bases align to TRBD2. The source was CD4+ T cells from PBMCs cultured with a peptide pool, collected before COVID-19 vaccination. CDR3 protein: CASGRGAGTSGFNEQFF. CDR3 bases: TGTGCCAGCGGAAGAGGGGCCGGGACTAGCGGATTCAATGAGCAGTTCTTC.